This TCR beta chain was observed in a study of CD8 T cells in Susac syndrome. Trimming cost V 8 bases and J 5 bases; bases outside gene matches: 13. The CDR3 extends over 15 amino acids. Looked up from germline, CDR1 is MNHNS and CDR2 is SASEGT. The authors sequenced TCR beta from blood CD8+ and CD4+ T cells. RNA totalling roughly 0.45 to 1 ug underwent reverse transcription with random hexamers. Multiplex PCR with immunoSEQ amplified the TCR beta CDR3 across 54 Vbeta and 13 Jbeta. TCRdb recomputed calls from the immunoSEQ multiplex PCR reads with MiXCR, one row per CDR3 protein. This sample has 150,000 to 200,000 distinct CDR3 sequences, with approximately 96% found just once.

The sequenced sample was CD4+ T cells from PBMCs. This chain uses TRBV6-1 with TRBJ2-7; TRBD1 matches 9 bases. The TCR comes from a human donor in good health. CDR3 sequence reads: CASERVPQGAHEQYF. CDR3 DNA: TGTGCCAGCGAGAGAGTCCCACAGGGGGCCCACGAGCAGTACTTC.